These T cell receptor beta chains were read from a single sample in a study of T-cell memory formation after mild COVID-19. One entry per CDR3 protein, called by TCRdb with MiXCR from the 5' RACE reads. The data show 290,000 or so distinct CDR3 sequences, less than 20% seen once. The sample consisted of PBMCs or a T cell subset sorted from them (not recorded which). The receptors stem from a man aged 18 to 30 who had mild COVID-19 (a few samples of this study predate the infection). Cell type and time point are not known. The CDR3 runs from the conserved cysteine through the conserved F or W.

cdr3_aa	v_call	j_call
CASSEEGGLAVYNEQFF	TRBV6-1	TRBJ2-1
CASSDSAASNEQFF	TRBV5-1	TRBJ2-1
CASSQTDREETQYF	TRBV11-1	TRBJ2-5
CASSPPTGTASEQYF	TRBV25-1	TRBJ2-7
CASAYRGRGETQYF	TRBV7-9	TRBJ2-5
CASRPGQGAYQPQHF	TRBV27	TRBJ1-5
CSARSVKHSYNEQFF	TRBV20-1	TRBJ2-1
CAVGQGYNSPLHF	TRBV19	TRBJ1-6
CASTLRGNTEAFF	TRBV19	TRBJ1-1
CASSLGQQEGAQYF	TRBV7-9	TRBJ2-5
CASSRARGRETQYF	TRBV6-2/TRBV6-3	TRBJ2-5
CASSALTSGNSYEQYF	TRBV12-3/TRBV12-4	TRBJ2-7
CASSQGQGLAPYNEQFF	TRBV4-1	TRBJ2-1
CASSLPGGVDEQFF	TRBV3-1	TRBJ2-1
CSVAGREAVNTGELFF	TRBV29-1	TRBJ2-2
CASKGQAYEQYF	TRBV12-3/TRBV12-4	TRBJ2-7
CASSFLMGSTDTQYF	TRBV18	TRBJ2-3